This entry lists 9 T cell receptor beta chains sequenced from one sample in a study of blood T cell repertoires in COVID-19. Repertoires were generated with immunoSEQ multiplex PCR, while TCRdb's copy carries only in-frame clones and drops some. The table includes nearly 300,000 clones, approximately 88% detected once. Specimen: peripheral blood. All receptors derive from a woman between 25 and 40 years old who had recovered from COVID-19.

The chain recombines TRBV27 with TRBJ2-3; the D gene is possibly TRBD2 (5 bases). Germline V gene lookup returns CDR1 MNHEY and CDR2 SMNVEV (reference sequence). V was trimmed by 1 base and J by 0 bases, leaving 8 bases between them. This CDR3 has 15 residues. The CDR3 sequence is CASSLYGESTDTQYF. The CDR3 DNA follows: TGTGCCAGCAGTTTATACGGGGAAAGCACAGATACGCAGTATTTT.

This clone was seen only a few times. CDR3 coding DNA: TGTGCCAGCAGCTTAACCCCCCTCACTCAACAGGTGAACACTGAAGCTTTCTTT. Protein: CASSLTPLTQQVNTEAFF. The chain is built from TRBV7-3 and TRBJ1-1, with D perhaps matching TRBD1 (5 bases). The CDR3 totals 18 residues. Germline CDR1 SGHTA, CDR2 FQGTGA. The V and J ends lost 0 bases and 0 bases respectively, with 17 bases between them. The whole variable domain, filled in from reference TRBV7-3 and TRBJ1-1, reads GAGVSQTPSNKVTEKGKYVELRCDPISGHTALYWYRQSLGQGPEFLIYFQGTGAADDSGLPNDRFFAVRPEGSVSTLKIQRTERGDSAVYLCASSLTPLTQQVNTEAFFGQGTRLTVV.

The chain employs TRBV2 and TRBJ1-2; 8 bases line up with TRBD1. The V gene's germline CDR1 is SNHLY and CDR2 FYNNEI. With 7 bases clipped from V and 7 bases from J, the junction kept 8 bases outside the gene matches. This CDR3 contains 13 residues. The CDR3 DNA sequence: TGTGCCAGCACCCTCCAGGGGGCAGGTGGCTACACCTTC. Encoded protein: CASTLQGAGGYTF.

This clone showed up just once. The V and J genes are TRBV28 and TRBJ1-2; a possible D gene is TRBD1 (6 bases). The CDR3 is 13 amino acids. V lost 2 bases to trimming and J lost 5 bases, with 9 bases between them. Germline CDR1 and CDR2: MDHEN and SYDVKM. CDR3 region: CASSLQGWYGYTF. The CDR3 nucleotides read TGTGCCAGCAGTTTACAGGGGTGGTATGGCTACACCTTC.

The chain employs TRBV10-3 and TRBJ2-6; TRBD1 might be the D (6 bases). Deletions cut 6 bases from V and 0 bases from J, with 9 bases between. CDR3 length: 15 residues. Germline V CDR1 and CDR2: ENHRY, SYGVKD. This CDR3 is CAIRGTTSGANVLTF. In DNA form, the CDR3 reads TGTGCCATCAGGGGGACAACCTCTGGGGCCAACGTCCTGACTTTC.

This sequence joins TRBV28 and TRBJ1-2, with TRBD1 as a possible D gene (6 bases). V was pared by 6 bases and J by 8 bases, with 16 bases between. CDR1 is MDHEN and CDR2 is SYDVKM in the germline V gene. The CDR3 contains 13 residues. The chain's CDR3 is CASRGSAGEGYTF. DNA for the CDR3: TGTGCCAGCAGGGGATCAGCAGGGGAAGGCTACACCTTC.

The V and J genes are TRBV2 and TRBJ2-3, with no clear D. The ends were cut back, 4 bases at V and 5 bases at J, with 7 bases in the middle. Looked up from germline, CDR1 is SNHLY and CDR2 is FYNNEI. The CDR3 runs to 12 residues. Here the CDR3 reads CASSVREDTQYF. The CDR3 nucleotides read TGTGCCAGCAGTGTAAGAGAAGATACGCAGTATTTT. The entire variable domain, with the rest obtained from reference TRBV2 and TRBJ2-3, is as follows: EPEVTQTPSHQVTQMGQEVILRCVPISNHLYFYWYRQILGQKVEFLVSFYNNEISEKSEIFDDQFSVERPDGSNFTLKIRSTKLEDSAMYFCASSVREDTQYFGPGTRLTVL.

As regards this clone: This specimen includes other DNA sequences encoding the same CDR3. Here the CDR3 reads CASSRDRDEQFF. DNA of the CDR3: TGTGCCAGCAGTCGGGACAGGGATGAGCAGTTCTTC. The chain uses TRBV2 and TRBJ2-1; 9 positions match TRBD1. The V and J ends lost 5 bases and 8 bases, in that order; junction bases with no gene match: 1. CDR1 SNHLY and CDR2 FYNNEI come from the germline V gene. This CDR3 is built from 12 residues.

The chain has TRBV3-1 (or the pseudogene TRBV3-2) and TRBJ1-3; 10 bases fit TRBD1. This CDR3 has 16 residues. CDR1 and CDR2 from the germline V gene are LGHDT and YNNKEL (reference sequence). V lost 1 base, J lost 4 bases, and 4 bases stayed unmatched. CDR3: CASSQATGGAGNTIYF. For the CDR3, the DNA is TGTGCCAGCAGCCAAGCGACAGGGGGCGCGGGAAACACCATATATTTT.